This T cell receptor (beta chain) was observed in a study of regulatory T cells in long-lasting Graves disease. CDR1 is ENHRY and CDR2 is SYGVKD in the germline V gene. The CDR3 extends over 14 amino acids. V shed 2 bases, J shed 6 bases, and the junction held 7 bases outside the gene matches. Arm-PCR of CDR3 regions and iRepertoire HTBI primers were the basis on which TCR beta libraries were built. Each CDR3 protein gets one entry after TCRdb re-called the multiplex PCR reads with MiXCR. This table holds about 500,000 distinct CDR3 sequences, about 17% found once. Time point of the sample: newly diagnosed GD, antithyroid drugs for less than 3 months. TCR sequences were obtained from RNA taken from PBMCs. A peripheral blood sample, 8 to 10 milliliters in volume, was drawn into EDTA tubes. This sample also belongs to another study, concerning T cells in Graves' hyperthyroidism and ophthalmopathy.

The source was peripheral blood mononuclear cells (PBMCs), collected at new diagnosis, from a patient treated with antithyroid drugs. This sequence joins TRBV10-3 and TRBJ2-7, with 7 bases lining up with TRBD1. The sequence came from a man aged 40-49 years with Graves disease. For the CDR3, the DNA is TGTGCCATCAGTGAGACGGGAACAGGGGCCGAGCAGTACTTC. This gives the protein CAISETGTGAEQYF.